The T cell receptor (beta chain) described here comes from a study of blood T cell repertoires in COVID-19. For the study at large: Whether acute or convalescent, the COVID-19 samples came from the United States, Italy and Spain. From T cells, B-cell-depleted T cells, or PBMCs came the material, which was cDNA or gDNA.

Under the authors' procedure: From reference gene primer amplification, estimates of nucleated cell counts were derived. Measured with immunoSEQ multiplex PCR; TCRdb has only the in-frame clones, and not every one. V, J and clone size reflect that table, while D and trimming were determined from the DNA. The top ten hold approximately 12% of the sample, which has over 200,000 clones, roughly 78% seen once. Trimming stripped 6 bases from V and 0 bases from J, with 13 bases between. This CDR3 spans 14 amino acids. Germline CDR1 is SQVTM and CDR2 is ANQGSEA. This TCR came from a woman in her thirties or forties with acute or convalescent COVID-19. The sequenced material came from peripheral blood. The V and J genes are TRBV29-1 and TRBJ2-3, with TRBD2 as a possible D gene (6 bases). The CDR3 here is CSVRWGRSTDTQYF. CDR3 nucleotides: TGCAGCGTCAGATGGGGGAGGAGCACAGATACGCAGTATTTT.